Shown below are 32 T cell receptor beta chains from a single sample sequenced in a study of human T cells and chemical hapten exposure. TCRdb recomputed calls from the RACE reads with MiXCR, one row per CDR3 protein. The table shows more than 300,000 distinct CDR3 sequences, with about 5% occurring only once. Time point: pre-sensitization, week 0. Treatment of the sample: therapeutic diphenylcyclopropenone sensitization with weekly scalp DPC. The sample consisted of whole blood, taken in connection with sensitization to the hapten diphenylcyclopropenone (DPC). Receptors were obtained from a young woman with alopecia areata. Some clones in this sample may be carry-over from other donors' samples.

Ten or more counts support this clonotype. V gene TRBV28 combines with J gene TRBJ2-7; D gene uncertain. Trimming pared 5 bases from V and 4 bases from J, leaving 12 bases between. This CDR3 spans 13 amino acids. Germline CDR1 MDHEN, CDR2 SYDVKM. CDR3 amino acids: CASSPAVTYEQYF. The CDR3 DNA follows: TGTGCCAGCAGTCCCGCTGTGACGTACGAGCAGTACTTC.

The chain uses TRBV10-3 and TRBJ2-2, with D hard to call. V was cut by 3 bases and J by 6 bases, with 5 bases left in between. This CDR3 comprises 12 residues. Germline V gene lookup returns CDR1 ENHRY and CDR2 SYGVKD. The CDR3 loop reads CAISESAGELFF. In DNA, the CDR3 is TGTGCCATCAGTGAAAGCGCCGGGGAGCTGTTTTTT.

The chain carries TRBV12-3 or TRBV12-4 and TRBJ2-2; D not certain. Trimming took off 5 bases at V and 6 bases at J, with 13 bases between the two ends. The CDR3 consists of 14 residues. CDR3 amino acids: CASSPRWAAGELFF. For the CDR3, the DNA is TGTGCCAGCAGTCCCCGGTGGGCAGCCGGGGAGCTGTTTTTT.

The sample holds many counts of this clonotype. This rearrangement joins TRBV5-6 to TRBJ1-5; D uncertain. CDR1 and CDR2 (germline): SGHDT, YYEEEE. This CDR3 is 15 amino acids long. The V gene lost 4 bases and the J gene lost 5 bases, with 16 bases spanning the gap. Here the CDR3 reads CASSGLGRVDQPQHF. The CDR3 DNA sequence: TGTGCCAGCAGCGGCTTAGGTCGAGTCGATCAGCCCCAGCATTTT.

This clonotype was detected many times. This chain links TRBV20-1 with TRBJ2-7, with 9 bases lining up with TRBD1. The CDR3 length is 14 residues. The V segment lost 2 bases and the J segment 3 bases; nucleotides outside the gene matches: 5. Germline assignment: CDR1 DFQATT and CDR2 SNEGSKA (reference sequence). The CDR3 nucleotides read TGCAGTGCTAGACCCAGGACAGGGGACTACGAGCAGTACTTC. Its translation is CSARPRTGDYEQYF.

This clonotype was counted many times. The chain employs TRBV7-9 and TRBJ2-3; D might be TRBD1 (6 bases). The CDR3 is made up of 13 amino acids. V lost 4 bases, J lost 4 bases, and 9 bases lay in between. Germline CDR1 SEHNR, CDR2 FQNEAQ (reference sequence). The CDR3: CASSSNRADTQYF. CDR3 nucleotides: TGTGCCAGCAGCTCTAACAGGGCAGATACGCAGTATTTT.

This clonotype has more than one count but fewer than ten. The chain recombines TRBV7-9 with TRBJ1-6; a possible D gene is TRBD1 (6 bases). Germline V lookup: CDR1 SEHNR, CDR2 FQNEAQ (reference sequence). The CDR3 extends over 13 amino acids. Trimming removed 7 bases at V and 7 bases at J, with 11 bases between. CDR3 nucleotide sequence: TGTGCCAGCAACGGACAGATAAATTCACCCCTCCACTTT. Its translation: CASNGQINSPLHF.

This clonotype was counted many times. The V and J genes are TRBV3-1 and TRBJ1-1; D unresolved. The CDR3 contains 14 residues. The V and J ends lost 0 bases and 10 bases respectively, with 15 bases between them. Germline loops: CDR1 LGHDT, CDR2 YNNKEL (reference sequence). DNA for the CDR3: TGTGCCAGCAGCCAAGATCCGTTCTCCAATGGAGCTTTCTTT. The encoded protein is CASSQDPFSNGAFF.

This clonotype was detected a few times. Here the CDR3 DNA reads TGTGCCAGCAGTGGGGGGGCCTTTGAAGATACGCAGTATTTT. Its translation is CASSGGAFEDTQYF. This chain uses TRBV2 with TRBJ2-3; D is possibly TRBD1 or TRBD2 (6 bases each). This CDR3 comprises 14 residues. CDR1 is SNHLY and CDR2 is FYNNEI in the germline V gene. The V and J ends lost 4 bases and 5 bases respectively, with 13 bases between them.

Many counts were recorded for this clonotype. This sequence joins TRBV6-5 and TRBJ2-1, with D possibly matching TRBD1 (6 bases). Trimming cost V 2 bases and J 8 bases, with 10 bases left between them. Germline CDR1 is MNHEY and CDR2 is SVGAGI. This CDR3 comprises 13 residues. The DNA for the CDR3 is TGTGCCAGCAGTTACGGGACAATCGATGAGCAGTTCTTC. Amino acids: CASSYGTIDEQFF.

In its sample, this clonotype was seen many times. The chain is built from TRBV7-9 and TRBJ2-3, with 8 bases aligning to TRBD2. The ends lost 5 bases at V and 6 bases at J; junction bases unmatched: 13. This CDR3 contains 16 residues. Germline CDR1 is SEHNR and CDR2 is FQNEAQ (reference sequence). Here the CDR3 reads CASSPRGERVGDTQYF. Written as DNA, the CDR3 is TGTGCCAGCAGCCCGCGGGGGGAGAGGGTCGGGGATACGCAGTATTTT.

This clonotype was recorded a few times. The chain combines TRBV7-2 with TRBJ2-2; D is perhaps TRBD1 or TRBD2 (5 bases each). Between the trimmed V and J ends, which lost 0 bases and 9 bases, there was a span of 11 bases. Germline loops: CDR1 SGHTA, CDR2 FQGNSA. This CDR3 is built from 14 residues. CDR3 in amino acids: CASSLAGRLRELFF. The DNA for the CDR3 is TGTGCCAGCAGCTTAGCGGGACGCTTGAGGGAGCTGTTTTTT. Full variable domain (remainder filled in from reference TRBV7-2 and TRBJ2-2): GAGVSQSPSNKVTEKGKDVELRCDPISGHTALYWYRQSLGQGLEFLIYFQGNSAPDKSGLPSDRFSAERTGGSVSTLTIQRTQQEDSAVYLCASSLAGRLRELFFGEGSRLTVL.

The rearrangement joins TRBV29-1 to TRBJ2-1; possible D gene TRBD2, 6 bases. The J call may not be correct, given that the DNA end is closer to TRBJ2-7. Germline V lookup: CDR1 SQVTM, CDR2 ANQGSEA. The CDR3 runs 15 residues. The CDR3 DNA reads as TGCAGCGTTGAAGATCGGGGGAACGGGAGAGATGAGCAGTACTTC. Its translation is CSVEDRGNGRDEQYF.

This clonotype has a count of ten or more. V gene TRBV5-1 combines with J gene TRBJ2-3, with 8 bases identical to TRBD2. The CDR3 contains 14 residues. Trimming took 4 bases from V and 3 from J; bases not matched to a gene: 4. Germline values: CDR1 SGHRS, CDR2 YFSETQ. The CDR3 nucleotides read TGCGCCAGCAGCCGGGGGGGCGCAACAGATACGCAGTATTTT. Residues: CASSRGGATDTQYF.

This clonotype was detected ten times or more. The chain employs TRBV7-2 and TRBJ1-1; D unresolved. This CDR3 has 12 amino acids. Trimming stripped 1 base from V and 10 bases from J, with 10 bases between. The germline V gene has CDR1 SGHTA and CDR2 FQGNSA. The CDR3 nucleotides are TGTGCCAGCAGCTTAGGCCCCCGGGGAGCTTTCTTT. Translated: CASSLGPRGAFF. Using reference TRBV7-2 and TRBJ1-1 for the parts outside the CDR3, the full variable domain is GAGVSQSPSNKVTEKGKDVELRCDPISGHTALYWYRQSLGQGLEFLIYFQGNSAPDKSGLPSDRFSAERTGGSVSTLTIQRTQQEDSAVYLCASSLGPRGAFFGQGTRLTVV.

As DNA, the CDR3 is TGCAGTGCGATTACTAGCGGGGATACCACAGATACGCAGTATTTT. This gives the protein CSAITSGDTTDTQYF. V usage is TRBV20-1 and J usage is TRBJ2-3; 10 nucleotides match TRBD2. V shed 6 bases and J 2 bases; nucleotides not matched to a gene: 8. Germline values: CDR1 DFQATT, CDR2 SNEGSKA (reference sequence). The CDR3 is 15 amino acids.

This clonotype was detected ten times or more. The chain carries TRBV28 and TRBJ1-4; D is possibly TRBD1 (5 bases). V was clipped by 6 bases and J by 3 bases, with 14 bases between them. This CDR3 has 15 residues. The germline CDR1 and CDR2 sequences are MDHEN and SYDVKM. The CDR3 nucleotides read TGTGCCAGCAGGTCACTCAGGGAAGCTAATGAAAAACTGTTTTTT. As protein: CASRSLREANEKLFF.

In this sample, this clonotype turned up many times. The chain carries TRBV28 and TRBJ1-1, with D possibly being TRBD1 (5 bases). Germline values: CDR1 MDHEN, CDR2 SYDVKM. V lost 4 bases to trimming and J lost 4 bases, with 16 bases between them. CDR3 length equals 15 residues. The CDR3 DNA is TGTGCCAGCAGTTCATCGCTGGGGGGTGCCACTGAAGCTTTCTTT. Translated, it gives CASSSSLGGATEAFF.

The table lists this clonotype with a few counts. CDR3 sequence (DNA): TGTGCCAGCAGCCCTGACGGAAATTCACCCCTCCACTTT. Amino acid sequence: CASSPDGNSPLHF. This chain joins TRBV6-2 or TRBV6-3 and TRBJ1-6; unclear D gene. Trimming left V 6 bases short and J 7 bases short, with 10 bases between. CDR3 length: 13 amino acids. The germline gives CDR1 MNHEY, CDR2 SVGEGT.

This clonotype was counted a few times. The chain employs TRBV7-9 and TRBJ1-2, with no clear D. The V end was cut by 4 bases, the J end by 2 bases, with 8 bases between. The V gene's germline CDR1 is SEHNR and CDR2 FQNEAQ (reference sequence). The CDR3 has 13 residues. DNA for the CDR3: TGTGCCAGCAGCTCTATCGGAAACTATGGCTACACCTTC. It encodes CASSSIGNYGYTF.

This sequence joins TRBV6-6 and TRBJ1-3, with a weak D call TRBD1 (6 bases). The CDR3 has 16 amino acids. V was trimmed by 2 bases and J by 0 bases, leaving 11 bases between them. The germline V gene has CDR1 MNHNY and CDR2 SVGAGI (reference sequence). CDR3 DNA sequence: TGTGCCAGCAGTTACGGGGGGCCCAGCTCTGGAAACACCATATATTTT. This translates into CASSYGGPSSGNTIYF.

This clonotype has just a few counts. The rearrangement links TRBV6-2 or TRBV6-3 to TRBJ1-2; maybe TRBD1 (6 bases). CDR3 size: 14 residues. CDR1 and CDR2 (germline): MNHEY, SVGEGT. Trimming took 8 bases from V and 4 from J, leaving 17 bases between them. The CDR3 sequence is CASRPNRARYGYTF. CDR3 in DNA: TGTGCCAGCCGACCGAACAGGGCACGCTATGGCTACACCTTC.

This clonotype turned up a few times. This chain links TRBV5-6 with TRBJ1-2, with 7 positions matching TRBD1. Looked up from germline, CDR1 is SGHDT and CDR2 is YYEEEE. After removal of 2 bases from V and 2 bases from J, the junction contained 9 bases not matched to a gene. The length of the CDR3 is 16 residues. CDR3 in amino acids: CASSFKTGWLNYGYTF. CDR3 coding DNA: TGTGCCAGCAGCTTTAAGACAGGGTGGTTGAACTATGGCTACACCTTC.

V and J are TRBV5-1 and TRBJ2-5; 15 bases fit TRBD2. The V gene's germline CDR1 is SGHRS and CDR2 YFSETQ. V was clipped by 4 bases and J by 0 bases; unmatched bases: 7. This CDR3 is 18 amino acids long. The CDR3 loop is CASSPGLAGGSYQETQYF. The CDR3 DNA follows: TGCGCCAGCAGCCCGGGACTAGCGGGGGGCTCGTACCAAGAGACCCAGTACTTC.

This sequence joins TRBV12-3 or TRBV12-4 and TRBJ1-1; 8 positions match TRBD1. V trimming: 2 bases; J trimming: 4 bases; junction bases outside the gene matches: 3. The length of the CDR3 is 14 residues. CDR3 nucleotides: TGTGCCAGCAGTTTACCAACAGGGGGCACTGAAGCTTTCTTT. This translates into CASSLPTGGTEAFF.

This clonotype showed up many times. This chain links TRBV6-2 or TRBV6-3 with TRBJ2-3, with 10 bases that match TRBD2. Unmatched junction bases numbered 8, after V lost 6 bases and J lost 2 bases. Looked up from germline, CDR1 is MNHEY and CDR2 is SVGEGT. This CDR3 has 16 amino acids. CDR3 DNA sequence: TGTGCCAGCAGAACTTCTAGCGGGGGTGACACAGATACGCAGTATTTT. Encoded protein: CASRTSSGGDTDTQYF.

This clonotype has a handful of counts. This chain connects TRBV3-1 to TRBJ1-5; unclear D gene. Germline values: CDR1 LGHDT, CDR2 YNNKEL (reference sequence). Trimming took 2 bases from V and 7 from J, leaving 12 bases between them. This CDR3 region has 14 residues. CDR3 loop: CASSQFSGAQPQHF. DNA of the CDR3: TGTGCCAGCAGCCAATTTTCGGGTGCACAGCCCCAGCATTTT.

This clonotype was picked up many times. At one end, the junction sequence differs from germline, possibly due to a read error. The CDR3 here is CASSPGLAGDWDLTDTQYF. CDR3 nucleotide sequence: TGTGCTAGCAGCCCGGGACTAGCGGGGGACTGGGATCTCACAGATACGCAGTATTTT. The chain recombines TRBV7-7 with TRBJ2-3, with 14 bases that match TRBD2. This CDR3 has 19 residues. CDR1 and CDR2 (germline): SSHAT, FNYEAQ (reference sequence).

V and J are TRBV3-1 and TRBJ2-4; weak D call: TRBD2 (6 bases). V was clipped by 1 base and J by 2 bases, with 15 bases between them. The germline CDR1 and CDR2 sequences are LGHDT and YNNKEL (reference sequence). CDR3 length: 17 amino acids. The CDR3 protein is CASSQVGGDWSKNIQYF. CDR3 nucleotides: TGTGCCAGCAGCCAAGTCGGCGGGGACTGGTCCAAAAACATTCAGTACTTC.

This clonotype was recorded at least ten times. This chain links TRBV25-1 with TRBJ1-1; D call uncertain. The CDR3 runs 11 residues. V dropped 3 bases and J dropped 2 bases, with 1 base sitting between them. Germline V gives CDR1 MGHDK, CDR2 SYGVNS. The CDR3 DNA follows: TGTGCCAGCAGTGATAACACTGAAGCTTTCTTT. This encodes CASSDNTEAFF.

In this sample, this clonotype turned up a few times. This chain links TRBV28 with TRBJ1-3; 7 bases line up with TRBD1. This CDR3 comprises 16 residues. V lost 3 bases to trimming and J lost 1 base; unmatched junction nucleotides: 6. Germline CDR1 MDHEN, CDR2 SYDVKM. The CDR3 is CASSLVYRGSGNTIYF. CDR3 bases: TGTGCCAGCAGTTTGGTCTACAGGGGTTCTGGAAACACCATATATTTT.

The chain recombines TRBV4-3 with TRBJ1-5; D unclear. This CDR3 has 13 amino acids. Per germline, CDR1 LGHNA and CDR2 YSLEER. V was trimmed by 0 bases and J by 5 bases, leaving 5 bases between them. The CDR3 DNA is TGCGCCAGCAGCCAAGACTTTTATCAGCCCCAGCATTTT. It specifies CASSQDFYQPQHF.